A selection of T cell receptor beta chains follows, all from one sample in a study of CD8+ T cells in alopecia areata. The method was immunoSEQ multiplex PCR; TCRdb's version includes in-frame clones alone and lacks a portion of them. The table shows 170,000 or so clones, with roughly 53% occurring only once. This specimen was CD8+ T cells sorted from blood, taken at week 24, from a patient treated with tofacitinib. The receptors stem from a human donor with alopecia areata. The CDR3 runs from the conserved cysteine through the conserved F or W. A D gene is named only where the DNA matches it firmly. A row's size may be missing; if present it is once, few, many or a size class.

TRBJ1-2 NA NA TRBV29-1 CSVVTLYGYTF TGCAGCGTTGTTACCTTGTATGGCTACACCTTC
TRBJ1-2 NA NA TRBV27 CASGGRHGYTF TGTGCCAGCGGAGGAAGACATGGCTACACCTTC
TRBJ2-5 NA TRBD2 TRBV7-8 CASSSGLAGVQETQYF TGTGCCAGCAGCTCGGGACTAGCGGGGGTTCAAGAGACCCAGTACTTC
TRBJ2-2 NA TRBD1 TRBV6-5 CATRQGIGTGELFF TGTGCCACTCGACAGGGGATTGGTACCGGGGAGCTGTTTTTT
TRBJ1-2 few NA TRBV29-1 CSVPANYGYTF TGCAGCGTTCCAGCAAACTATGGCTACACCTTC
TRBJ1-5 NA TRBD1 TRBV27 CASSGRQGSRDQPQHF TGTGCCAGCAGTGGGCGACAGGGATCGAGGGATCAGCCCCAGCATTTT
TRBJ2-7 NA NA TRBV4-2 CASSQENTGTYEQYF TGTGCCAGCAGCCAAGAAAACACAGGGACCTACGAGCAGTACTTC
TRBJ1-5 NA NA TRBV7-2 CASSSTGSGQPQHF TGTGCCAGCAGCTCTACAGGGTCGGGGCAGCCCCAGCATTTT
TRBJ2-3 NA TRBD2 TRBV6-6 CASTRLAGGSTDTQYF TGTGCCAGCACCCGACTAGCGGGGGGGAGCACAGATACGCAGTATTTT
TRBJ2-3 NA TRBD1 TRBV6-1 CASSESRTGTSTDTQYF TGTGCCAGCAGTGAATCTAGGACAGGCACTAGCACAGATACGCAGTATTTT
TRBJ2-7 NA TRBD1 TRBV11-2 CASSLEGQGSYEQYF TGTGCCAGCAGCTTAGAGGGACAGGGCTCCTACGAGCAGTACTTC
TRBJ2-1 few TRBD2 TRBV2 CASSAGTSGGADEQFF TGTGCCAGCAGTGCCGGGACTAGCGGGGGGGCGGATGAGCAGTTCTTC
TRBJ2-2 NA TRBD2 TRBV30 CAWNTGTSVAGELFF TGTGCCTGGAATACCGGGACTAGCGTCGCCGGGGAGCTGTTTTTT
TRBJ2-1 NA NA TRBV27 CASSLWPLEHSNEQFF TGTGCCAGCAGTTTATGGCCCCTCGAGCACTCCAATGAGCAGTTCTTC
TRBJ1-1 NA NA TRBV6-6 CASSYTEGNTEAFF TGTGCCAGCAGTTACACGGAGGGAAACACTGAAGCTTTCTTT
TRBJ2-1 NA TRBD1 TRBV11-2 CASSYRDRVKDEQFF TGTGCCAGCAGCTACCGGGACAGGGTCAAGGATGAGCAGTTCTTC
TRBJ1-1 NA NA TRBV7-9 CASIQGFEAFF TGTGCCAGCATCCAGGGGTTTGAAGCTTTCTTT
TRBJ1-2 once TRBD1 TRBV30 CAWSALGTGFYGYTF TGTGCCTGGAGTGCTTTGGGGACAGGGTTCTATGGCTACACCTTC
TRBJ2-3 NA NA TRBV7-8 CASSLTSRGDTQYF TGTGCCAGCAGCTTGACTTCGAGGGGAGATACGCAGTATTTT
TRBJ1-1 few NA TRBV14 CASSQVRGEAFF TGTGCCAGCAGCCAAGTCCGCGGTGAAGCTTTCTTT
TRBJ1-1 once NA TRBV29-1 CSVVDGPTNTEAFF TGCAGCGTTGTAGACGGGCCCACGAACACTGAAGCTTTCTTT
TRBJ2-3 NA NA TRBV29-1 CSVEGAKGGDTQYF TGCAGCGTTGAAGGGGCAAAAGGTGGAGATACGCAGTATTTT
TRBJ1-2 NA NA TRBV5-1 CASRFDRGDNYGYTF TGCGCCAGCAGATTCGACCGGGGCGATAACTATGGCTACACCTTC
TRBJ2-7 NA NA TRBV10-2 CASTSALSYEQYF TGCGCCAGCACTTCCGCTCTATCCTACGAGCAGTACTTC
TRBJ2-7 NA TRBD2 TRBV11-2 CASSPAGGGDYEQYF TGTGCCAGCAGCCCAGCGGGGGGAGGCGACTACGAGCAGTACTTC
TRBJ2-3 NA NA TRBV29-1 CSVEEREGTDTQYF TGCAGCGTTGAAGAGAGGGAAGGGACAGATACGCAGTATTTT
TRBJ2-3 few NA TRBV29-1 CSVEVGPVRTDTQYF TGCAGCGTTGAAGTCGGGCCAGTGCGCACAGATACGCAGTATTTT
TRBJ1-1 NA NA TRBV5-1 CASVGENTEAFF TGCGCCAGCGTTGGAGAGAACACTGAAGCTTTCTTT
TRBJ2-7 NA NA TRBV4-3 CASSQDRQSYEQYF TGCGCCAGCAGCCAGGATCGACAGTCCTACGAGCAGTACTTC
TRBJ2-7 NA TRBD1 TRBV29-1 CSVPGTGGDEQYF TGCAGCGTTCCCGGGACAGGGGGCGACGAGCAGTACTTC
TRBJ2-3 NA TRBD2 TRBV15 CATSSETSEYTQYF TGTGCCACCAGCAGCGAGACTAGCGAATATACGCAGTATTTT
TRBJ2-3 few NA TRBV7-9 CASSLREGHHTDTQYF TGTGCCAGCAGCCTAAGGGAAGGGCATCACACAGATACGCAGTATTTT
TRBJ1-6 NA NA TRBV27 CASRGTSSSYNSPLHF TGTGCCAGCAGAGGGACATCGAGCTCCTATAATTCACCCCTCCACTTT
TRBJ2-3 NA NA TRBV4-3 CASSPGRQGLFDTQYF TGCGCCAGCAGCCCCGGTAGGCAGGGTCTGTTCGATACGCAGTATTTT
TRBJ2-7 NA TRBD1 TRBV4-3 CASSQGTGGTYEQYF TGCGCCAGCAGCCAAGGGACAGGGGGGACCTACGAGCAGTACTTC
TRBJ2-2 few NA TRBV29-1 CSVEVAFGELFF TGCAGCGTTGAAGTTGCCTTCGGGGAGCTGTTTTTT
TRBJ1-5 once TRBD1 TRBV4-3 CASSLGQANQPQHF TGCGCCAGCAGCCTAGGACAGGCAAATCAGCCCCAGCATTTT
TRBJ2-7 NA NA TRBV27 CASRPATGPYEQYF TGTGCCAGCCGCCCGGCGACAGGTCCCTACGAGCAGTACTTC
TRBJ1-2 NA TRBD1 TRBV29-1 CSVEERGQGANYGYTF TGCAGCGTTGAAGAGCGGGGACAGGGGGCTAACTATGGCTACACCTTC
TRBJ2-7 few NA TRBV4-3 CASSQDRGQGYEQYF TGCGCCAGCAGCCAAGATCGAGGGCAGGGGTACGAGCAGTACTTC
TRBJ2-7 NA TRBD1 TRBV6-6 CASNIRDRDQQYF TGTGCCAGCAATATACGGGACAGGGATCAGCAGTACTTC
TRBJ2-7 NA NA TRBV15 CATSRDSSIYEQYF TGTGCCACCAGCAGGGACAGCTCGATCTACGAGCAGTACTTC
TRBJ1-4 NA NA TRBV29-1 CSVEYASATNEKLFF TGCAGCGTTGAATACGCCAGCGCAACTAATGAAAAACTGTTTTTT
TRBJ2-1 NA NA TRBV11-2 CASVAGRRYNEQFF TGTGCCAGCGTCGCGGGGCGGAGGTACAATGAGCAGTTCTTC
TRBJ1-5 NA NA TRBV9 CASSASGTANQPQHF TGTGCCAGCAGCGCCTCCGGGACCGCTAATCAGCCCCAGCATTTT
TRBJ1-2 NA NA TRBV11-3 CASSLRGNDGYTF TGTGCCAGCAGCTTACGAGGGAATGATGGCTACACCTTC
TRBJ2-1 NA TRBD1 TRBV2 CASTTRRGPGGTFYNEQFF TGTGCCAGCACGACCCGGCGAGGTCCAGGGGGAACCTTTTACAATGAGCAGTTCTTC
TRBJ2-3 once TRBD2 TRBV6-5 CASSRDYTDTQYF TGTGCCAGCAGCCGGGACTACACAGATACGCAGTATTTT
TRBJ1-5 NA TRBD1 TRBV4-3 CASSQDRGGDQPQHF TGCGCCAGCAGCCAGGACAGGGGTGGGGATCAGCCCCAGCATTTT
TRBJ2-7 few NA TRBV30 CAWSSSSTITYEQYF TGTGCCTGGAGTTCATCGTCAACAATCACCTACGAGCAGTACTTC